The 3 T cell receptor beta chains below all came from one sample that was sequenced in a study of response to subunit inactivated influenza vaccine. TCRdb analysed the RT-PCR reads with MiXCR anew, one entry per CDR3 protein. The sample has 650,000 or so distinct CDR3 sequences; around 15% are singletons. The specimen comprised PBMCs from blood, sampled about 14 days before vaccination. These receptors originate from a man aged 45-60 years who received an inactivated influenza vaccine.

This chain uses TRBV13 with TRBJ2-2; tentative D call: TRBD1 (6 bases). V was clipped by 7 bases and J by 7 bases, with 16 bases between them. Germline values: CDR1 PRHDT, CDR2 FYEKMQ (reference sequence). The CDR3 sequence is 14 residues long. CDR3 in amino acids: CASTFQGPGGELFF. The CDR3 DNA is TGTGCCAGCACCTTTCAGGGGCCTGGCGGGGAGCTGTTTTTT.

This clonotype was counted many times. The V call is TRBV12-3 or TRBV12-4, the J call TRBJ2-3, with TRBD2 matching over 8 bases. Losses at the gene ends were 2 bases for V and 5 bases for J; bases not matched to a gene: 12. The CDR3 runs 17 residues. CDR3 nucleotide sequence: TGTGCCAGCAGTTTATGGCCTCGCGGGGGGATAGTAGATACGCAGTATTTT. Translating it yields CASSLWPRGGIVDTQYF.

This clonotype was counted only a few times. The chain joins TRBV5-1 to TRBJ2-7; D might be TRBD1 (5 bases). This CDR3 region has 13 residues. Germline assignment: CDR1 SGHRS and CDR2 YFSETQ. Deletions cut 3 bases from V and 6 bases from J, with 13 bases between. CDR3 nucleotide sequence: TGCGCCAGCAGCTGGGGCTCCCCGCTCGAGCAGTACTTC. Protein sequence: CASSWGSPLEQYF.